This TCR beta chain was found in a study of cytomegalovirus exposure and HLA in healthy donors. The PCR was carried out with 60 Vbeta primers and 13 Jbeta primers. Assay used: immunoSEQ multiplex PCR; TCRdb lists only in-frame clones, some missing. The sample contains fewer than 250,000 clones, roughly 82% of which appear only once. On this clone itself: The antigen remains undetermined.

V lost 1 base and J lost 4; bases outside the gene matches: 4. The CDR3 extends over 14 amino acids. Per the germline V gene, CDR1 is SGHNT and CDR2 is YYREEE (reference sequence). Whole-study results and caveats: Most TCR sequences were rare, but some public TCRs occurred in many donors. A prior analysis recorded that most TCR beta V segments were productive about 87% or about 30% of the time. The later analysis indicated that the majority of CMV-associated TCR beta chains appeared HLA-restricted.

The sequencing sample was made of PBMCs. This TCR came from a man in his forties or fifties in good health and CMV-seropositive. The chain combines TRBV5-4 with TRBJ2-7; 8 nucleotides match TRBD1. For the CDR3, the DNA is TGTGCCAGCAGCTTGCAGGGGGCGCGTTACGAGCAGTACTTC. This translates into CASSLQGARYEQYF.